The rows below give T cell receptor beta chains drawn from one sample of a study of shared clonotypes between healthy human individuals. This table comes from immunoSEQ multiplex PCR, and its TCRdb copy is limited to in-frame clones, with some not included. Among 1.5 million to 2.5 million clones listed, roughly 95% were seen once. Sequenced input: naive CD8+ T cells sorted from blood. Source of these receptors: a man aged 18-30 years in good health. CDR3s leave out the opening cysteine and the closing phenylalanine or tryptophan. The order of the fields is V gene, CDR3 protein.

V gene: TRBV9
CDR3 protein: ASSVGGGEQF

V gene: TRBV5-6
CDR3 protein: ASSFGVLNEQF

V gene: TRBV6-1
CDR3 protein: ASSEVGTYEQY

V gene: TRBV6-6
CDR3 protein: ASSTGTGIEKLF

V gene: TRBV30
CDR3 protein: AWGGTATGELF

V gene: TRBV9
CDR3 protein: ASSPGLAGVYEQY

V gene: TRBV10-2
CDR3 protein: ASSERTSGSTEQY

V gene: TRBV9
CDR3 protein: ASSAPGIGTGELF

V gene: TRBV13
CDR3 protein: ASSPTPRVYEQY

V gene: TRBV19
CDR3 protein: ASSIDQSGNEQF

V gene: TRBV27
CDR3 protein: ARHPALGFNSYEQY

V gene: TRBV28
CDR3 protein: ASSFIGRSANEQF

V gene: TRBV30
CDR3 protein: AWKVDSVSYEQY

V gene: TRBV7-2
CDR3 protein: ASSLTTAGADTQY

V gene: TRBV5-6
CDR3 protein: ASSTGTLGEQY

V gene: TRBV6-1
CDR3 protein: ASSEWPVSTDTQY

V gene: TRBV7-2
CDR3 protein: ASSLGESPYEQY

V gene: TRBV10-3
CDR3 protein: AISPSTGGGFNEQF

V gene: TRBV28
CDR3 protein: ASSWIRQGTDTQY

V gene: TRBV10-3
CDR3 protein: AISEEGVGGITGELF

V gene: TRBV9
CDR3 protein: ASSVPGNPYEQY

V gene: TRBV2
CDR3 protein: ASRITEGETQY

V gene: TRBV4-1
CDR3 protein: ASSQEGEGPSGNTIY

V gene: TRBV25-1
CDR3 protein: ASSDTGREQY

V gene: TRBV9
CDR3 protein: ASSPSGMSEKLF

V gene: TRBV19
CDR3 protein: ASRTGDTEAF

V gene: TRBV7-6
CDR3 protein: ASSLGGRATEAF

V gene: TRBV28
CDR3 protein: ASSQSFGGFTDTQY

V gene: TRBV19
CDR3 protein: ASGSRVGGFYEQY